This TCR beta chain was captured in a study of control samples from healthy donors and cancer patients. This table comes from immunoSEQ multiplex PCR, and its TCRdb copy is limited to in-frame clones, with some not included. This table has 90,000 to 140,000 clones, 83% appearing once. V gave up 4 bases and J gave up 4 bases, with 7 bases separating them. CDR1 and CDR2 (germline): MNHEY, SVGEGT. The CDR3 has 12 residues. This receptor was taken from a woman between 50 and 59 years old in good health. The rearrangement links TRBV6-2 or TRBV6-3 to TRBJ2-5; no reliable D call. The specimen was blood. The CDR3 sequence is CASSSLPETQYF. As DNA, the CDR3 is TGTGCCAGCAGTTCATTGCCAGAGACCCAGTACTTC.